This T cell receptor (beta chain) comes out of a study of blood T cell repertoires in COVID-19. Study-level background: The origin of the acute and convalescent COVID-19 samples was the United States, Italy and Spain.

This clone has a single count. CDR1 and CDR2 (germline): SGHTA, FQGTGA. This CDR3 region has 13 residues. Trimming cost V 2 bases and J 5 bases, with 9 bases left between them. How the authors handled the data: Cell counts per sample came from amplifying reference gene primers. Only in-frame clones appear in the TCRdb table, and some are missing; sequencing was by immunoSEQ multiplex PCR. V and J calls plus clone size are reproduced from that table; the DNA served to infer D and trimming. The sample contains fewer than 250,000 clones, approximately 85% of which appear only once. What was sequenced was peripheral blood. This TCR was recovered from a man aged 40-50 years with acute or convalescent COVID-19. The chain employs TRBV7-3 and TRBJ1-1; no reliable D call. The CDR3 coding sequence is TGTGCCAGCAGCTTATTGGAGGGAACTGAAGCTTTCTTT. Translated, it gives CASSLLEGTEAFF.